The sequence of this T cell receptor (beta chain) was determined in a study of cytomegalovirus exposure and HLA in healthy donors. Profiled with immunoSEQ multiplex PCR; TCRdb holds only in-frame clones, not every one. The profile shows 130,000 or so clones, just under 90% of them singletons. Germline V gene sequence: CDR1 SGHRS, CDR2 YFSETQ. The CDR3 is 15 amino acids. Trimming removed 5 bases at V and 0 bases at J, with 12 bases between. In the case of this clone: Its antigen is undetermined.

Study observations and caveats: The classifier reportedly diagnosed cytomegalovirus status with high specificity and sensitivity.

V gene TRBV5-1 combines with J gene TRBJ1-3; unclear D gene. Sequenced input: PBMCs. The clonotype comes from a man aged 25 to 45 in good health and CMV-seronegative. CDR3: CASSMEALSGNTIYF. Written as DNA, the CDR3 is TGCGCCAGCAGTATGGAGGCGCTCTCTGGAAACACCATATATTTT.